This TCR beta chain was obtained from a study of OX40 agonist ivuxolimab in advanced cancers. With regard to the full study: Ivuxolimab, which targeted the costimulatory receptor OX40 (CD134), was an agonistic, fully human IgG2 monoclonal antibody. Intravenous ivuxolimab was administered to patients every 2 weeks at six dose levels: 0.01, 0.1, 0.3, 1.5, 3 and 10 mg/kg. Of the roughly 52 dose-escalation patients, hepatocellular carcinoma was present in about 20, melanoma in around 15, renal cell carcinoma in 9 and head and neck cancer in 9. In the dose-escalation cohort, approximately 82% of patients were male, and the mean age was around 60 years with a range of roughly 23 to 90. Prior anti-PD-1, anti-PD-L1 or anti-CTLA-4 therapy was permitted, and checkpoint inhibitors had been received by roughly two fifths of dose-escalation patients. Three dose-escalation patients achieved partial responses, one with hepatocellular carcinoma and two with cutaneous melanoma. The purpose of peripheral TCRbeta sequencing was to test whether ivuxolimab changed TCR sequence diversity and led to clonal T-cell expansion. The paper covers the monotherapy dose-escalation part of the phase I ivuxolimab trial, which included N ≈ 54 patients. What the study reported, not specific to this receptor: After ivuxolimab, more expanded clones were found on average in CD8+ T cells than in CD4+ T cells. The antigen specificity of the clonally expanded peripheral T cells was not determined. Low levels of normalized T-cell clonal expansion were also shown by some nonresponding patients. Partial responders in the 0.1-3.0 mg/kg groups had among the lowest normalized peripheral clonal expansion, especially among CD8+ T cells. Clonal expansion of both CD4+ and CD8+ blood T cells was observed from baseline to week 6 at doses 0.1 to 3.0 mg/kg.

The trial excluded patients who had a history of autoimmune disease or who were on systemic immunosuppression. In every dose cohort, peripheral blood was drawn for TCR sequencing at baseline, cycle 4 day 1, and cycle 7 day 1. The samples were drawn from a first-in-human, open-label, multicenter phase I dose-escalation trial of ivuxolimab. The trial enrolled adults with locally advanced or metastatic head and neck squamous cell, hepatocellular, melanoma or renal cell carcinoma. Before TCR sequencing, CD4+ T cells and CD8+ T cells were sorted from peripheral blood as separate populations. The CDR3 numbers 17 residues from cysteine through phenylalanine. The kept DNA is CDR3 alone, 51 bases in frame from the first base. The germline V gene encodes CDR1 MRHNA and CDR2 SNTAGT. V is cut back by 2 bases and J by 1 base, with 5 bases in the junction unmatched. Regarding this clone: Its antigen is still unknown. No base quality information exists; no much larger clone differs at one position.

Genomic DNA was extracted from sorted cells for sequencing of the TCRbeta CDR3 region. The immunoSEQ Assay was used to sequence the TCRbeta CDR3 regions. TCRdb obtained this table from immuneACCESS and retained in-frame rearrangements with V and J assigned. These tables miss some clones; where compared with another copy, unresolved V genes account for less than half of the shortfall, and the remainder is unexplained. Present in this sample are about 48,000 clones, approximately 89% of which were seen just once. The top ten clonotypes cover over 9.5% of the sample. This sequence uses TRBV6-4 and TRBJ2-3, and TRBD2 matches 11 of the central bases. This TCR was recovered from an adult with an advanced solid tumor such as melanoma, head and neck, liver or kidney cancer. The input for sequencing was CD4+ or CD8+ T cells sorted from blood, taken in a trial of the OX40 agonist ivuxolimab. Read as DNA, the sequence is TGTGCCAGCAGTGACGGGACTAGCGGTTCTGGCACAGATACGCAGTATTTT. This translates into CASSDGTSGSGTDTQYF.